One sample yielded the 5 T cell receptor beta chains listed below, sequenced in a study of metastatic and nonmetastatic thyroid tumors. MiXCR was used by TCRdb to re-call the PCR reads. There are approximately 21,000 clones in the sample; approximately 30% occur only once, and 15% to 20% lies in the top ten. Thyroid surgery was performed in patients who had received no treatment beforehand. The sequenced material came from blood. The receptors were sampled from a female donor with papillary thyroid cancer or a benign thyroid nodule (not recorded which). Some clones in this sample may be carry-over from other donors' samples.

The sample holds many counts of this clone. This rearrangement joins TRBV2 to TRBJ1-2, with no clear D. Between the trimmed V and J ends, which lost 8 bases and 2 bases, there was a span of 9 bases. The CDR3 totals 12 residues. CDR1 and CDR2 from the germline V gene are SNHLY and FYNNEI. CDR3 protein: CASSTENYGYTF. In nucleotides, the CDR3 is TGTGCCAGCTCAACCGAGAACTATGGCTACACCTTC.

This clone was observed at least ten times. The gene calls are TRBV20-1 and TRBJ1-6; 7 bases are shared with TRBD1. CDR1 is DFQATT, CDR2 SNEGSKA, per germline (reference sequence). This CDR3 has 18 amino acids. Germline trimming cut 0 bases from V and 5 bases from J; bases unmatched to any gene: 13. Here the CDR3 reads CSARDLRQGSPDNSPLHF. The CDR3, as DNA: TGCAGTGCTAGAGATCTACGACAGGGATCTCCTGATAATTCACCCCTCCACTTT.

This clone occurred many times. J is TRBJ1-1 and V is TRBV19; D remains unclear. CDR3 size: 14 residues. The V gene lost 5 bases and the J gene lost 2 bases, with 12 bases spanning the gap. The germline gives CDR1 LNHDA, CDR2 SQIVND (reference sequence). The CDR3 DNA reads TGTGCCAGTAGTGGGCAGGTGCTTAACACTGAAGCTTTCTTT. Its protein is CASSGQVLNTEAFF. The whole variable domain, filled in from reference TRBV19 and TRBJ1-1, reads DGGITQSPKYLFRKEGQNVTLSCEQNLNHDAMYWYRQDPGQGLRLIYYSQIVNDFQKGDIAEGYSVSREKKESFPLTVTSAQKNPTAFYLCASSGQVLNTEAFFGQGTRLTVV.

By share, this clone ranks as medium-sized. Other nucleotide sequences from this sample produce the same CDR3. The CDR3 DNA is TGCAGTGCTTCCGGACAGAACACCGGGGAGCTGTTTTTT. Protein: CSASGQNTGELFF. The chain joins TRBV20-1 to TRBJ2-2; D is possibly TRBD1 (5 bases). CDR3 length: 13 amino acids. CDR1 is DFQATT, CDR2 SNEGSKA, per germline (reference sequence). Between the trimmed V and J ends, which lost 5 bases and 1 base, there was a span of 8 bases.

This clone is categorized as medium-sized. The J gene is TRBJ2-7, the V gene TRBV5-1; D is ambiguous. Trimming left V 4 bases short and J 1 base short, with 9 bases between. The CDR3 loop spans 13 amino acids. CDR1 is SGHRS, CDR2 YFSETQ, per germline. The CDR3 sequence: CASSLKGSYEQYF. The CDR3 DNA sequence: TGCGCCAGCAGCCTGAAGGGATCCTACGAGCAGTACTTC. Together with reference TRBV5-1 and TRBJ2-7, the CDR3 gives the full variable domain: KAGVTQTPRYLIKTRGQQVTLSCSPISGHRSVSWYQQTPGQGLQFLFEYFSETQRNKGNFPGRFSGRQFSNSRSEMNVSTLELGDSALYLCASSLKGSYEQYFGPGTRLTVT.